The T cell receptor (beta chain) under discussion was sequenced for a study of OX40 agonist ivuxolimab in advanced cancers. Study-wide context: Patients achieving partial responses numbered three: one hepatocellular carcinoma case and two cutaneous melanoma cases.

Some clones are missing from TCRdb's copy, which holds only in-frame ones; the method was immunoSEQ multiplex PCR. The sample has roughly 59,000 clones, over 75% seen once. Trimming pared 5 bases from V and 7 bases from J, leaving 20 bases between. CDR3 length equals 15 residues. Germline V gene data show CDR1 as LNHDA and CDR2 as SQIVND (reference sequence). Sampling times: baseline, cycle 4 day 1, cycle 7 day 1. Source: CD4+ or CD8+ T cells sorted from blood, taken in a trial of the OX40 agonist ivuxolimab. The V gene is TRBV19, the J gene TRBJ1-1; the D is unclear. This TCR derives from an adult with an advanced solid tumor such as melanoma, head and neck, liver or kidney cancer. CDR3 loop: CASSLGAQTTLEAFF. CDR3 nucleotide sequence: TGTGCCAGTAGTTTAGGCGCGCAAACGACCCTTGAAGCTTTCTTT.